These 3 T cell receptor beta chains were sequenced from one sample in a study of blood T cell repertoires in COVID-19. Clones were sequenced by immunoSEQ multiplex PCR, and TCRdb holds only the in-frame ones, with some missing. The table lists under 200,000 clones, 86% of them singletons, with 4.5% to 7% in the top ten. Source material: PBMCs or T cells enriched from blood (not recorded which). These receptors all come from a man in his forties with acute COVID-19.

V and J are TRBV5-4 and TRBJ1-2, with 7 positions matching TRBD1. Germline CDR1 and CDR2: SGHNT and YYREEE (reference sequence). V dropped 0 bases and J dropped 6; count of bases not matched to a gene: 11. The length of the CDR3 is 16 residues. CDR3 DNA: TGTGCCAGCAGCTTGGCCGGAGGGGGCCGGGGAAATGGCTACACCTTC. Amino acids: CASSLAGGGRGNGYTF.

The CDR3 DNA sequence: TGTGCCAGCAGTGACACTTATGGCTACACCTTC. Translation: CASSDTYGYTF. The genes are TRBV2 and TRBJ1-2; the D is unclear. Germline assignment: CDR1 SNHLY and CDR2 FYNNEI. This CDR3 spans 11 amino acids. Trimming stripped 3 bases from V and 5 bases from J, with 4 bases between.

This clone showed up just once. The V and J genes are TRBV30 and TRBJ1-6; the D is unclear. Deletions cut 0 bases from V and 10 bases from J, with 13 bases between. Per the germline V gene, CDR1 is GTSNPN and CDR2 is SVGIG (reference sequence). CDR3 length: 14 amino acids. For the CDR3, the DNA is TGTGCCTGGAGTGTTCTAGTCGAGGGATCACCCCTCCACTTT. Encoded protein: CAWSVLVEGSPLHF.